This TCR beta chain emerged from a study of liver allograft versus peripheral blood T cells. Study in general: Transplanted livers and recipients' peripheral blood had their T cell receptor repertoires compared. Study-level findings and limits: Liver allografts reportedly held T cell receptor repertoires unlike those in peripheral blood.

In its sample, this clonotype ranks as medium-sized (0.01 to 0.1%). Its antigen remains unknown. TCRdb analysed the reads with MiXCR anew, one entry per CDR3 protein. The table shows over 2,500 distinct CDR3 sequences, with about 14% occurring only once. This TCR came from a human patient who had a liver transplant. Part of the T cells may come from the graft donor.

In DNA, the CDR3 is TGTGCCAGCAGTTCCCTACGGGAGGAAGCAACCGTCCTGAACACTGAAGCTTTCTTT. It translates to CASSSLREEATVLNTEAFF. The chain uses TRBV28 and TRBJ1-1; no clear D. CDR1 MDHEN and CDR2 SYDVKM come from the germline V gene. CDR3 length: 19 residues. V lost 4 bases and J lost 0, with 24 bases in between.